This is a list of T cell receptor beta chains from one sample in a study of T cells in localized non-small cell lung cancer. The table came from immunoSEQ multiplex PCR; TCRdb's copy has only in-frame clones and leaves some out. The table has over 1,000 clones, roughly a fifth seen once. Sequencing used normal lung tissue next to the tumor, obtained before any cancer treatment. The source is a woman aged 35-75 years with stage I lung adenocarcinoma. Each CDR3 is given with its conserved first and last residue. Each record gives: J gene, V gene, clone size, D gene, CDR3 DNA, CDR3 protein. D genes are given only for firm matches. Clone sizes are given selectively: once, few, many, or a class where the clone is expanded.

TRBJ2-3	TRBV6-8	few	NA	TGTGCCAGCAGAGCGGACTGGAGCACAGATACGCAGTATTTT	CASRADWSTDTQYF
TRBJ1-1	TRBV19	NA	NA	TGTGCCAGTAGTATTCTGACAGACCTGAACACTGAAGCTTTCTTT	CASSILTDLNTEAFF
TRBJ2-1	TRBV11-3	NA	TRBD1	TGTGCCAGCAGCTTTTTGGACAGGGGGTACAATGAGCAGTTCTTC	CASSFLDRGYNEQFF
TRBJ2-7	TRBV4-1	few	NA	TGCGCCAGCAGCCAAGGGGCGGGAAAGTCCTACGAGCAGTACTTC	CASSQGAGKSYEQYF
TRBJ1-2	TRBV28	NA	NA	TGTGCCAGCAGTTGGGGGTCGCGGGAAGCAAGATTCGACTACACCTTC	CASSWGSREARFDYTF
TRBJ1-1	TRBV19	NA	TRBD1	TGTGCCAGTAAGGATGGGACAGCTGAAGCTTTCTTT	CASKDGTAEAFF
TRBJ1-5	TRBV12-5	few	NA	TGTGCCAGCACCTTCGGGAGGGGGAGCGGCCAGCCCCAGCATTTT	CASTFGRGSGQPQHF
TRBJ1-1	TRBV5-1	NA	TRBD1	TGCGCCAGCACACCCGGGACAGTGAACACTGAAGCTTTCTTT	CASTPGTVNTEAFF
TRBJ2-3	TRBV11-3	medium-sized	NA	TGTGCCAGCAGCTTAGGGGCTAGAACAGATACGCAGTATTTT	CASSLGARTDTQYF
TRBJ1-1	TRBV10-2	large	NA	TGCGCCAGCAGTGAGAACTCCAACACTGAAGCTTTCTTT	CASSENSNTEAFF
TRBJ1-4	TRBV11-3	few	NA	TGTGCCAGCAGCCTCTTGACCGGGTCGACTAATGAAAAACTGTTTTTT	CASSLLTGSTNEKLFF
TRBJ1-4	TRBV9	NA	NA	TGTGCCAGCAGTGAAATACCTGGGGCAGACTATTCAACTAATGAAAAACTGTTTTTT	CASSEIPGADYSTNEKLFF
TRBJ1-5	TRBV11-3	medium-sized	NA	TGTGCCAGCAGCTTAGGGGGATTCAATCAGCCCCAGCATTTT	CASSLGGFNQPQHF
TRBJ1-1	TRBV11-3	medium-sized	TRBD1	TGTGCCAGCAGCCCGCGGACAGGGGGGGTTATTGAAGCTTTCTTT	CASSPRTGGVIEAFF
TRBJ1-1	TRBV7-1	few	NA	TGTGCCAGCCAGTCCCTCAGGGTAACTGAAGCTTTCTTT	CASQSLRVTEAFF
TRBJ2-1	TRBV6-8	NA	TRBD1	TGTGCCAGCAGTGGATCGGACAGGTACAATGAGCAGTTCTTC	CASSGSDRYNEQFF
TRBJ2-1	TRBV5-1	NA	TRBD2	TGCGCCAGCAGCTTGAGCGGGAGAATAAATGAGCAGTTCTTC	CASSLSGRINEQFF
TRBJ1-4	TRBV5-1	few	NA	TGCGCCAGCAGCCCGAGCTCCGGTTTAAAAAATGAAAAACTGTTTTTT	CASSPSSGLKNEKLFF
TRBJ2-3	TRBV14	NA	NA	TGTGCCAGCAGCCGTACCCTGGGGGATACGCAGTATTTT	CASSRTLGDTQYF
TRBJ2-7	TRBV29-1	NA	NA	TGCAGCGTTGAACCTGGGGGCAAGGGATACGAGCAGTACTTC	CSVEPGGKGYEQYF